The 15 T cell receptor beta chains below come from one sample, sequenced in a study of control samples from healthy donors and cancer patients (TCRdb year 2020). Library preparation was by the immunoSEQ multiplex PCR assay. TCRdb retrieved this table from immuneACCESS and kept in-frame rearrangements only. Not all clones are present; in checked studies, unresolved V genes account for under half, and no reason is known for the remainder. The sample contains 100,000 to 150,000 clones, 85% to 95% of them found a single time. Around 0.52% of the sample is taken by the ten largest. Sequenced material: PBMCs. These receptors all come from an elderly man with head and neck cancer.

This clone was detected only once. The chain links TRBV19 to TRBJ1-3, with TRBD1 matching 9 bases. The CDR3 spans 16 residues. Germline values: CDR1 LNHDA, CDR2 SQIVND (reference sequence). J gave up 0 bases and V 7 bases, and 7 bases lay outside the gene matches. The CDR3 reads CASTAGQGYSGNTIYF. Written as DNA, the CDR3 is TGTGCCAGTACCGCGGGACAGGGTTACTCTGGAAACACCATATATTTT.

The chain is built from TRBV7-9 and TRBJ2-7, with a tentative D call TRBD2 (6 bases). The germline V and J ends were trimmed by 4 bases and 7 bases, with 20 bases remaining between them. CDR1 and CDR2 from the germline V gene are SEHNR and FQNEAQ (reference sequence). The CDR3 contains 15 residues. The CDR3 region is CASSSGGRKSREQYF. The CDR3 nucleotides read TGTGCCAGCAGCTCCGGGGGACGGAAAAGTCGGGAGCAGTACTTC.

The rearrangement uses TRBV18 and TRBJ2-7; 9 nucleotides align to TRBD1. With V trimmed by 2 bases and J by 5 bases, 10 bases remained unmatched. The CDR3 sequence is 16 residues long. CDR1 and CDR2 (germline): KGHSH, LQKENI. The DNA of the CDR3 is TGTGCCAGCTCACCAAGAATGGGACAGGGTAGTGACGAGCAGTACTTC. Its translation is CASSPRMGQGSDEQYF. The whole variable domain, filled in from reference TRBV18 and TRBJ2-7, reads NAGVMQNPRHLVRRRGQEARLRCSPMKGHSHVYWYRQLPEEGLKFMVYLQKENIIDESGMPKERFSAEFPKEGPSILRIQQVVRGDSAAYFCASSPRMGQGSDEQYFGPGTRLTVT.

V usage is TRBV5-1 and J usage is TRBJ2-1; 7 nucleotides agree with TRBD2. V lost 4 bases to trimming and J lost 1 base; unmatched junction nucleotides: 14. This CDR3 comprises 18 residues. Germline lookup yields CDR1 SGHRS and CDR2 YFSETQ. The chain's CDR3 is CASSPPLAVALSYNEQFF. CDR3 DNA: TGCGCCAGCAGCCCCCCGCTAGCGGTGGCCCTTTCCTACAATGAGCAGTTCTTC. Variable domain in full (rest from reference TRBV5-1 and TRBJ2-1): KAGVTQTPRYLIKTRGQQVTLSCSPISGHRSVSWYQQTPGQGLQFLFEYFSETQRNKGNFPGRFSGRQFSNSRSEMNVSTLELGDSALYLCASSPPLAVALSYNEQFFGPGTRLTVL.

The rearrangement uses TRBV30 and TRBJ1-3; 9 bases align to TRBD1. This CDR3 is 14 amino acids long. Trimming took 7 bases from V and 0 from J; bases not matched to a gene: 4. Germline V gene lookup returns CDR1 GTSNPN and CDR2 SVGIG (reference sequence). CDR3 amino acids: CASGTGSSGNTIYF. CDR3 nucleotides: TGTGCCTCCGGGACAGGGAGCTCTGGAAACACCATATATTTT.

The rearrangement uses TRBV2 and TRBJ1-4; D remains ambiguous. V was cut by 6 bases and J by 13 bases, with 15 bases left in between. CDR3 length: 12 residues. CDR1 SNHLY and CDR2 FYNNEI come from the germline V gene. The CDR3 reads CASSRAARGLFF. CDR3 sequence (DNA): TGTGCCAGCAGCCGGGCAGCTCGGGGACTGTTTTTT. The full variable domain, in which reference TRBV2 and TRBJ1-4 provide the parts outside the CDR3, is EPEVTQTPSHQVTQMGQEVILRCVPISNHLYFYWYRQILGQKVEFLVSFYNNEISEKSEIFDDQFSVERPDGSNFTLKIRSTKLEDSAMYFCASSRAARGLFFGSGTQLSVL.

This clone has only one observation. The chain is built from TRBV6-6 and TRBJ2-1, with 10 bases that match TRBD2. The CDR3 loop spans 16 amino acids. The germline V gene encodes CDR1 MNHNY and CDR2 SVGAGI (reference sequence). The J segment lost 12 bases and the V segment lost 0 bases, leaving 11 bases of the junction unmatched. CDR3 loop: CASSYSASGSVRAQFF. The CDR3 nucleotides read TGTGCCAGCAGTTACTCCGCTAGCGGGAGCGTCCGGGCGCAGTTCTTC.

J is TRBJ1-2 and V is TRBV29-1; D remains unclear. V lost 6 bases and J 8 bases, leaving 16 bases between the germline ends. The CDR3 runs to 12 residues. Germline lookup yields CDR1 SQVTM and CDR2 ANQGSEA. CDR3 in DNA: TGCAGCGTCCTTCATGGGTCGGAGGGCTACACCTTC. Protein product: CSVLHGSEGYTF.

This CDR3 is CASSAAGTGGPGELFF. CDR3 nucleotides: TGTGCCAGCAGTGCCGCCGGGACAGGGGGCCCCGGGGAGCTGTTTTTT. The chain uses TRBV6-1 and TRBJ2-2, with 12 bases aligning to TRBD1. This CDR3 region has 16 residues. The germline V gene has CDR1 MNHNS and CDR2 SASEGT. The J segment lost 6 bases and the V segment lost 4 bases, leaving 6 bases of the junction unmatched.

The chain carries TRBV3-1 (or the pseudogene TRBV3-2) and TRBJ2-5, with unresolved D. CDR1 LGHDT and CDR2 YNNKEL come from the germline V gene (reference sequence). This CDR3 contains 11 residues. The V end was cut by 6 bases, the J end by 5 bases, with 7 bases between. CDR3 sequence reads: CASRVGETQYF. CDR3 DNA: TGTGCCAGCAGGGTAGGGGAGACCCAGTACTTC.

The V call is TRBV19, the J call TRBJ2-7; 13 positions match TRBD2. This CDR3 spans 16 amino acids. The germline V gene has CDR1 LNHDA and CDR2 SQIVND (reference sequence). V was clipped by 3 bases and J by 5 bases; unmatched bases: 7. The CDR3 bases are TGTGCCAGTAGTATGGGGACTAGCGGGATTAGAGACGAGCAGTACTTC. Translating it yields CASSMGTSGIRDEQYF.

V gene TRBV5-1 combines with J gene TRBJ2-3; the D call may be TRBD1 or TRBD2 (5 bases each). The V end was cut by 4 bases, the J end by 5 bases, with 17 bases between. The length of the CDR3 is 15 residues. From germline, CDR1 is SGHRS and CDR2 YFSETQ. The CDR3 loop reads CASSPQKGELDTQYF. CDR3 in DNA: TGCGCCAGCAGCCCACAGAAAGGGGAGTTAGATACGCAGTATTTT. The full variable domain, with the rest looked up from reference TRBV5-1 and TRBJ2-3, is KAGVTQTPRYLIKTRGQQVTLSCSPISGHRSVSWYQQTPGQGLQFLFEYFSETQRNKGNFPGRFSGRQFSNSRSEMNVSTLELGDSALYLCASSPQKGELDTQYFGPGTRLTVL.

The V gene is TRBV10-3, the J gene TRBJ1-2, with a weak D call TRBD1 (5 bases). The CDR3 loop spans 14 amino acids. Trimming left V 0 bases short and J 7 bases short, with 12 bases between. CDR1 is ENHRY and CDR2 is SYGVKD in the germline V gene. CDR3 sequence (DNA): TGTGCCATCAGTGAGTCGCGGGGAGGGGTTGGCTACACCTTC. Protein: CAISESRGGVGYTF.

CDR3 coding DNA: TGCGCCAGCAGCCAAGGACTAGCGGGGTACATTCAGTACTTC. Its translation: CASSQGLAGYIQYF. The chain carries TRBV4-3 and TRBJ2-4; TRBD2 matches at 11 bases. The trim removed 1 base at V and 8 bases at J, leaving 1 base unmatched. This CDR3 contains 14 residues. Germline CDR1 reads LGHNA; CDR2 reads YSLEER.

The chain combines TRBV12-5 with TRBJ1-1; D is ambiguous. The V end lost 0 bases, the J end lost 0 bases, and 11 bases lay between the germline ends. The CDR3 is 16 amino acids. In germline, CDR1 is LGHNT, CDR2 FRNRAP. The CDR3 DNA is TGTGCTAGTGGTTTGGTACTGGGTATCATGAACACTGAAGCTTTCTTT. Translating gives CASGLVLGIMNTEAFF.